This entry describes one T cell receptor (beta chain). Its antigen is not known. These data originate in a study of response to subunit inactivated influenza vaccine. Overall study findings and caveats: Each seasonal influenza vaccination, the authors suggested, recruits few new T cells.

Trimming removed 3 bases at V and 0 bases at J, with 21 bases between. CDR1 and CDR2 from the germline V gene are DFQATT and SNEGSKA (reference sequence). The CDR3 totals 17 residues. TCRdb used MiXCR to reprocess the RT-PCR reads, holding one entry per CDR3 protein. The sample lists more than 600,000 distinct CDR3 sequences; roughly 18% were seen once. This chain joins TRBV20-1 and TRBJ2-7; D is unresolved. The sample consisted of PBMCs from blood, taken roughly 5 days after vaccination. This receptor was identified in a man aged 50 to 59 who received an inactivated influenza vaccine. The CDR3 protein is CSASLLGWGADSYEQYF. CDR3 coding DNA: TGCAGTGCTAGTCTCTTAGGGTGGGGTGCGGACTCCTACGAGCAGTACTTC.